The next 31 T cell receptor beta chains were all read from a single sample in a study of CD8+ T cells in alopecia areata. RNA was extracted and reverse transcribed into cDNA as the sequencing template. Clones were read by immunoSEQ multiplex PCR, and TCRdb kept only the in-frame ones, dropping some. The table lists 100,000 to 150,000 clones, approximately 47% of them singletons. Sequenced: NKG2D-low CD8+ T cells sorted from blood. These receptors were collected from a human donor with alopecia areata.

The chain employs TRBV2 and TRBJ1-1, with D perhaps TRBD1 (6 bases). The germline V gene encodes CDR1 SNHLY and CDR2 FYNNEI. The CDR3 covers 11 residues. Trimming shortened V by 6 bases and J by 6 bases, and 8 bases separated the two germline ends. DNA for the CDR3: TGTGCCAGCAGGGGGACACCTGAAGCTTTCTTT. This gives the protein CASRGTPEAFF.

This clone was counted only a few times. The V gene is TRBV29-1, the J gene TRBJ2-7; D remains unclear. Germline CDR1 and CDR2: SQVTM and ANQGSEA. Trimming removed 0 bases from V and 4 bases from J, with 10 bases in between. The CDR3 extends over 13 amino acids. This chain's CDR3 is CSVEDPVRYEQYF. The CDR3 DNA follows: TGCAGCGTTGAAGATCCAGTTCGGTACGAGCAGTACTTC.

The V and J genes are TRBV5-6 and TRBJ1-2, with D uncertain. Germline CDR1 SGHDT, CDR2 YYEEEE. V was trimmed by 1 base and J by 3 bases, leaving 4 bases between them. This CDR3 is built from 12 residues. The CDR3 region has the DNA TGTGCCAGCAGCTTGATTGACTATGGCTACACCTTC. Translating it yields CASSLIDYGYTF.

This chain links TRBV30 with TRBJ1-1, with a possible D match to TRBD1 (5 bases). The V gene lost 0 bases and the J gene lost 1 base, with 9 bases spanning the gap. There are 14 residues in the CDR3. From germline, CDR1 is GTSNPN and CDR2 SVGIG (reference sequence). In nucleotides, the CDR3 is TGTGCCTGGAGTGTAACAGGCTCGAACACTGAAGCTTTCTTT. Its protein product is CAWSVTGSNTEAFF.

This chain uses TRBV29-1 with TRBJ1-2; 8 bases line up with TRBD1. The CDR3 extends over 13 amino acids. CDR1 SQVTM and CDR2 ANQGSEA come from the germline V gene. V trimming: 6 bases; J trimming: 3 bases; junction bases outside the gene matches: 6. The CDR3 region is CSVASQGDYGYTF. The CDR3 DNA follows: TGCAGCGTGGCCTCACAGGGGGACTATGGCTACACCTTC. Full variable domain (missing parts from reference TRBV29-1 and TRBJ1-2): SAVISQKPSRDICQRGTSLTIQCQVDSQVTMMFWYRQQPGQSLTLIATANQGSEATYESGFVIDKFPISRPNLTFSTLTVSNMSPEDSSIYLCSVASQGDYGYTFGSGTRLTVV.

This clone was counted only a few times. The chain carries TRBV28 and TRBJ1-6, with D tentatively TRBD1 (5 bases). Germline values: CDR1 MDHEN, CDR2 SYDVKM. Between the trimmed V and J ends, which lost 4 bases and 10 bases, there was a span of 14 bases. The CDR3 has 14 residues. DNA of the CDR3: TGTGCCAGCAGTTCGCCAGGGAGCGCGTCACCCCTCCACTTT. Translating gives CASSSPGSASPLHF.

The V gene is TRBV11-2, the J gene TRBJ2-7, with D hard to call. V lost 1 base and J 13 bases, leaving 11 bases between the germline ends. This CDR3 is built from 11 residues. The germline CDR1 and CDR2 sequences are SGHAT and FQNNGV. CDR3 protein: CASSLGPAGYF. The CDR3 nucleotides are TGTGCCAGCAGCTTAGGACCCGCCGGTTACTTC.

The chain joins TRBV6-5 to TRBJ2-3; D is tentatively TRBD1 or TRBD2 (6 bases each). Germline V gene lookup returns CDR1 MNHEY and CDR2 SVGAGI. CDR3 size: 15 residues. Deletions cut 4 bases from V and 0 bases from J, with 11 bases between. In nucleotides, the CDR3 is TGTGCCAGCAGTTCTAAGGGGGGAAGCACAGATACGCAGTATTTT. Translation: CASSSKGGSTDTQYF.

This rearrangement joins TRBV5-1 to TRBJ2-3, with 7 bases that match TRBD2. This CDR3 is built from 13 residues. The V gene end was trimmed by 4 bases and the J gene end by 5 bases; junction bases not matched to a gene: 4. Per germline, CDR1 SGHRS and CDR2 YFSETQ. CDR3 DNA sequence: TGCGCCAGCAGCCCGTTAGCGGGAGATACGCAGTATTTT. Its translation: CASSPLAGDTQYF.

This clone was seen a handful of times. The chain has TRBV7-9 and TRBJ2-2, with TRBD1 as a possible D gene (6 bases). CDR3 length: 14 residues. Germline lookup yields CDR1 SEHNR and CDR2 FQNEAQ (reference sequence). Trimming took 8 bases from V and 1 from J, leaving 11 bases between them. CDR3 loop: CASERDKNTGELFF. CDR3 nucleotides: TGTGCCAGCGAACGGGACAAGAACACCGGGGAGCTGTTTTTT.

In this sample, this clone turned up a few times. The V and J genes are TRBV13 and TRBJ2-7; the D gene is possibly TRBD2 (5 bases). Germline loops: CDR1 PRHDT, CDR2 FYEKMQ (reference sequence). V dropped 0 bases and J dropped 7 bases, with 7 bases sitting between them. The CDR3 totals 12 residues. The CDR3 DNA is TGTGCCAGCAGCTTAGGCCGGGAAGAGCAGTACTTC. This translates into CASSLGREEQYF.

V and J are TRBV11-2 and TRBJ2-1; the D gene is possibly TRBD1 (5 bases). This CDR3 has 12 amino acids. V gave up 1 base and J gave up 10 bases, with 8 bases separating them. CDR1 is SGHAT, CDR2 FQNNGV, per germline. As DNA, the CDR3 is TGTGCCAGCAGCTTAGGGACACTAGAGCAGTTCTTC. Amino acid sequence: CASSLGTLEQFF.

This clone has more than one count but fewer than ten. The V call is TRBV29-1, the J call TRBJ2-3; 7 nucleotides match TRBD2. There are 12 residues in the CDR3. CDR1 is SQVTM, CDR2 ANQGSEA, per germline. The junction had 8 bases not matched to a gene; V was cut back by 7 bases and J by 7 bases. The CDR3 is CSADLGGNTQYF. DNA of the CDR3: TGCAGCGCGGACCTCGGGGGGAATACGCAGTATTTT.

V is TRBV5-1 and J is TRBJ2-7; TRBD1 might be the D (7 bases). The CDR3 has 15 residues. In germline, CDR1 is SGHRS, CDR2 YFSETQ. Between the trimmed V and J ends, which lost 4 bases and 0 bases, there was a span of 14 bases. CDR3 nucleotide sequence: TGCGCCAGCAGCCGCGGGACAGCTACCTCCTACGAGCAGTACTTC. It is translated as CASSRGTATSYEQYF. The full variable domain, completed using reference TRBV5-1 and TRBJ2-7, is KAGVTQTPRYLIKTRGQQVTLSCSPISGHRSVSWYQQTPGQGLQFLFEYFSETQRNKGNFPGRFSGRQFSNSRSEMNVSTLELGDSALYLCASSRGTATSYEQYFGPGTRLTVT.

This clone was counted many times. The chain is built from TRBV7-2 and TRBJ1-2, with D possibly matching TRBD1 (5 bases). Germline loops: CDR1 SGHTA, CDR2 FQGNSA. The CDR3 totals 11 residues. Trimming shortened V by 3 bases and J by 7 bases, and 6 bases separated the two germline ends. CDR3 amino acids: CASSLGLGYTF. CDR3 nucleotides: TGTGCCAGCAGCTTGGGGCTTGGCTACACCTTC.

The CDR3 bases are TGCAGCGTCGGGGAGGGGGGGGAGCAGTTCTTC. Translated, it gives CSVGEGGEQFF. The chain recombines TRBV29-1 with TRBJ2-1, with D possibly matching TRBD2 (7 bases). The CDR3 is made up of 11 amino acids. Germline V CDR1 and CDR2: SQVTM, ANQGSEA. V was clipped by 6 bases and J by 10 bases, with 13 bases between them.

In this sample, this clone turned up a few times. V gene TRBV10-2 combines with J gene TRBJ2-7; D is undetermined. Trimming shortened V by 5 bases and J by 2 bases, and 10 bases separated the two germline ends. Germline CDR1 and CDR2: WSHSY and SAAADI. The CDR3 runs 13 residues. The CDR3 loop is CASSPTDTYEQYF. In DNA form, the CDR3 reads TGCGCCAGCAGTCCGACTGACACCTACGAGCAGTACTTC.

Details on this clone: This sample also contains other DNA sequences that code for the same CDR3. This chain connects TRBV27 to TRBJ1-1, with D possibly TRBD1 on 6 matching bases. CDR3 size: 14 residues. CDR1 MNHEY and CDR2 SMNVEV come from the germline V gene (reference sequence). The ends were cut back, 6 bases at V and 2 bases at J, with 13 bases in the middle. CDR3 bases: TGTGCCAGCAGCCTGGACAGAGTAAACACTGAAGCTTTCTTT. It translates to CASSLDRVNTEAFF.

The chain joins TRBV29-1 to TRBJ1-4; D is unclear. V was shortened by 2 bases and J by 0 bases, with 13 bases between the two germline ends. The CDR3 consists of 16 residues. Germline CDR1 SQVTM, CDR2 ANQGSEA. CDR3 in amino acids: CSVEISGSATNEKLFF. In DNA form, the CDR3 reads TGCAGCGTTGAAATCAGCGGATCTGCAACTAATGAAAAACTGTTTTTT.

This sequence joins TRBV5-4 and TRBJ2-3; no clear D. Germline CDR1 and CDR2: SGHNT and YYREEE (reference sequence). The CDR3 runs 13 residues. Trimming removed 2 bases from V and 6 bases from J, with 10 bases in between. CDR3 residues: CASSFDLVDTQYF. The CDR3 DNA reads TGTGCCAGCAGCTTTGACTTAGTGGATACGCAGTATTTT.

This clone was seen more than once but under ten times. CDR3 in amino acids: CAYGREQFF. DNA for the CDR3: TGTGCCTACGGCCGGGAGCAGTTCTTC. J is TRBJ2-1 and V is TRBV7-9; no firm D call. Between the trimmed V and J ends, which lost 11 bases and 10 bases, there was a span of 9 bases. The CDR3 totals 9 residues. Per germline, CDR1 SEHNR and CDR2 FQNEAQ (reference sequence).

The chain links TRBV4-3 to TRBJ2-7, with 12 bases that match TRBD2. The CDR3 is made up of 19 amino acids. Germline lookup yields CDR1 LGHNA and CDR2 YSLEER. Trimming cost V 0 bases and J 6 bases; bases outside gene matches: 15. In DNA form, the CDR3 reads TGCGCCAGCAGCCAAGATTTATTTTCTAGCGGGAGGGCCCTTGGCGAGCAGTACTTC. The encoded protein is CASSQDLFSSGRALGEQYF.

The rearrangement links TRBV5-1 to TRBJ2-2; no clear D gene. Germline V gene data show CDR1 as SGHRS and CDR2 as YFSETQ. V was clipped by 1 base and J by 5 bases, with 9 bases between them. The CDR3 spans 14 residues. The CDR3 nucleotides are TGCGCCAGCAGCTTGCATACGGAGACCGGGGAGCTGTTTTTT. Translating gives CASSLHTETGELFF. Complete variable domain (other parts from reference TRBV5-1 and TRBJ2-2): KAGVTQTPRYLIKTRGQQVTLSCSPISGHRSVSWYQQTPGQGLQFLFEYFSETQRNKGNFPGRFSGRQFSNSRSEMNVSTLELGDSALYLCASSLHTETGELFFGEGSRLTVL.

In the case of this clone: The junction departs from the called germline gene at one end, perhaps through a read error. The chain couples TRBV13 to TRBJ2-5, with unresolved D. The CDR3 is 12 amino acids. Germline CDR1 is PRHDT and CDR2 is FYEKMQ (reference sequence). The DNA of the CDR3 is TGTGCCGGCAGCCGCGGCTCGGAGACCCAGTACTTC. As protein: CAGSRGSETQYF. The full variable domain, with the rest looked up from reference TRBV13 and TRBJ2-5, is AAGVIQSPRHLIKEKRETATLKCYPIPRHDTVYWYQQGPGQDPQFLISFYEKMQSDKGSIPDRFSAQQFSDYHSELNMSSLELGDSALYFCAGSRGSETQYFGPGTRLLVL.

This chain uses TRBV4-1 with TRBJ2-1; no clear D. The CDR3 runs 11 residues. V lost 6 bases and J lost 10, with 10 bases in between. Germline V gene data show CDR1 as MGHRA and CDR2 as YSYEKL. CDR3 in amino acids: CASRDVGEQFF. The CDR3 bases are TGCGCCAGCAGGGATGTGGGGGAGCAGTTCTTC.

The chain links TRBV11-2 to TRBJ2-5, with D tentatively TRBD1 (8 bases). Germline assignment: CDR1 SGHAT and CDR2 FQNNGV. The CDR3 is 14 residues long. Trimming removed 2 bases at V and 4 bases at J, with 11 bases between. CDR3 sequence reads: CASSLYRGGETQYF. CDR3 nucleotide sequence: TGTGCCAGCAGCTTATACAGGGGGGGAGAGACCCAGTACTTC.

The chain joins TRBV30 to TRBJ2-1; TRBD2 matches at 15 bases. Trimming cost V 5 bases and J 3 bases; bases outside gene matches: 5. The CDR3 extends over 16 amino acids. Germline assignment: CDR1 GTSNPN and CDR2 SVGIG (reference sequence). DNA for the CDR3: TGTGCCTGGGGACTAGCGGGAGGGAGGGTCTACAATGAGCAGTTCTTC. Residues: CAWGLAGGRVYNEQFF.

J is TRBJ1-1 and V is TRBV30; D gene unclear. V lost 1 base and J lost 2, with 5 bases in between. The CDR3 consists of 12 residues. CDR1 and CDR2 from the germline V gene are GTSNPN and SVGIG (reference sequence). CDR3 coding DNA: TGTGCCTGGAGTGGTTTAAACACTGAAGCTTTCTTT. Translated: CAWSGLNTEAFF.

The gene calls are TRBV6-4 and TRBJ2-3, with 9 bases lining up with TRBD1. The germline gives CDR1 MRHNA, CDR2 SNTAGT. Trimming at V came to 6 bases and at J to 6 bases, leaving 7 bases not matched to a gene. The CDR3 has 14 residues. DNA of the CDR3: TGTGCCAGCAGCCCGGGACAGGGTTCGGATACGCAGTATTTT. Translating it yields CASSPGQGSDTQYF.

The CDR3 region has the DNA TGTGCCAGCAGTTTTGGGGCGAGGGCCACGCAGTATTTT. Its translation: CASSFGARATQYF. This chain uses TRBV27 with TRBJ2-3, with D perhaps TRBD1 or TRBD2 (5 bases each). CDR1 is MNHEY and CDR2 is SMNVEV in the germline V gene (reference sequence). Trimming pared 3 bases from V and 9 bases from J, leaving 13 bases between. CDR3 length: 13 residues.

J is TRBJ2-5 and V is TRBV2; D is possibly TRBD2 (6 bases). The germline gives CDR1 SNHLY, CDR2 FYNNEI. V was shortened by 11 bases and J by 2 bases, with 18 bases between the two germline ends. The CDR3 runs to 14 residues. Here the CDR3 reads CASGGSGSQETQYF. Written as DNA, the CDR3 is TGTGCCTCTGGGGGAAGCGGGTCGCAAGAGACCCAGTACTTC.